This note documents a single TCR beta chain sequence. What it recognizes is unknown. Profiled with immunoSEQ multiplex PCR; TCRdb holds only in-frame clones, not every one. The sample lists approximately 74,000 clones, approximately 90% occurring once. The ends were cut back, 5 bases at V and 4 bases at J, with 13 bases in the middle. The CDR3 runs to 14 residues. Germline V gives CDR1 LNHDA, CDR2 SQIVND (reference sequence). These data are taken from a study of OX40 agonist ivuxolimab in advanced cancers. Overall study context: Patients were treated with intravenous ivuxolimab, dosed at 0.01 to 10 mg/kg and infused every 2 weeks. General study findings and limits: The antigens recognized by the expanded peripheral T cells, that is their antigen specificity, were not determined.

The chain employs TRBV19 and TRBJ2-3, with no clear D. Sequenced material: CD4+ or CD8+ T cells sorted from blood, taken in a trial of the OX40 agonist ivuxolimab. The receptor's source is an adult with an advanced solid tumor such as melanoma, head and neck, liver or kidney cancer. CDR3 loop: CASSSAQQADTQYF. The CDR3 nucleotides are TGTGCCAGTAGTTCTGCACAGCAAGCAGATACGCAGTATTTT.